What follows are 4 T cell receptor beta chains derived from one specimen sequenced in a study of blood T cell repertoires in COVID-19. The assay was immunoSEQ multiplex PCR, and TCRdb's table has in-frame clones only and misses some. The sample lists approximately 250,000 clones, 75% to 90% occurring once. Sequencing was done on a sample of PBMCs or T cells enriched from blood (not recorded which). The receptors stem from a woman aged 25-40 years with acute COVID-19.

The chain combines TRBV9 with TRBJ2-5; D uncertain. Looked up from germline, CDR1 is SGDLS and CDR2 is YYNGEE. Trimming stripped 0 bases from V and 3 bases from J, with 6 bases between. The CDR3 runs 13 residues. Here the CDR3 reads CASSVGLEETQYF. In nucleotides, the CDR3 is TGTGCCAGCAGCGTAGGCCTAGAAGAGACCCAGTACTTC.

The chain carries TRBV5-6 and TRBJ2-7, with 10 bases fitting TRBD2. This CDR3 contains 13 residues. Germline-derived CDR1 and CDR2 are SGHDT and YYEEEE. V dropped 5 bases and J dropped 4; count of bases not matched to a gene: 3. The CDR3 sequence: CASRSGLAYEQYF. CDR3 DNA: TGTGCCAGCAGATCGGGACTAGCGTACGAGCAGTACTTC.

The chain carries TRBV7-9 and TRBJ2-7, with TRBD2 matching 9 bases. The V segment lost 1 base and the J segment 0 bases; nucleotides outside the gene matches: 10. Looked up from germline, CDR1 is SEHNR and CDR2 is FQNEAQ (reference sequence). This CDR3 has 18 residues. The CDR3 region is CASSLGYPAGGRSYEQYF. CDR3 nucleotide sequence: TGTGCCAGCAGCTTAGGGTACCCAGCGGGAGGCCGCTCCTACGAGCAGTACTTC.

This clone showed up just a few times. This chain's CDR3 is CASSQSQGAVRPQHF. CDR3 DNA sequence: TGTGCCAGCAGCCAAAGTCAGGGGGCGGTTCGGCCCCAGCATTTT. The chain employs TRBV3-1 (or the pseudogene TRBV3-2) and TRBJ1-5, with 8 positions matching TRBD1. Germline CDR1 LGHDT, CDR2 YNNKEL (reference sequence). The CDR3 covers 15 residues. Unmatched junction bases numbered 9, after V lost 2 bases and J lost 9 bases.